A single sample gave rise to the 27 T cell receptor beta chains below, sequenced in a study of graft-versus-host responses after intestinal transplantation. Measured with immunoSEQ multiplex PCR; TCRdb has only the in-frame clones, and not every one. This sample has fewer than 70,000 clones, with more than 90% found just once. The source was bone marrow, collected roughly 780 days after intestinal transplantation. All receptors come from a human patient who received an intestinal transplant, so some T cells may come from the graft donor.

Only a few counts were recorded for this clone. The chain joins TRBV4-2 to TRBJ1-1, with D hard to call. V shed 4 bases and J shed 1 base, with 7 bases lying between them. Germline V gene lookup returns CDR1 LGHNA and CDR2 YNFKEQ. This CDR3 region has 13 residues. The CDR3 region has the DNA TGTGCCAGCAGCCGGGAGGAGAACACTGAAGCTTTCTTT. Translated: CASSREENTEAFF.

V and J are TRBV2 and TRBJ2-3, with TRBD2 matching over 8 bases. Per germline, CDR1 SNHLY and CDR2 FYNNEI. CDR3 length: 16 residues. V trimming: 6 bases; J trimming: 2 bases; junction bases outside the gene matches: 10. CDR3: CASRVREGFSTDTQYF. CDR3 bases: TGTGCCAGCAGAGTCCGGGAGGGATTTTCCACAGATACGCAGTATTTT.

The gene calls are TRBV9 and TRBJ2-1; 9 nucleotides line up with TRBD2. This CDR3 is built from 15 residues. The germline gives CDR1 SGDLS, CDR2 YYNGEE. V gave up 4 bases and J gave up 3 bases; unmatched junction bases: 5. CDR3 nucleotides: TGTGCCAGCAGCCCTAGCGGGGCCTTCTACAATGAGCAGTTCTTC. Translated: CASSPSGAFYNEQFF.

The CDR3 DNA follows: TGTGCCAGTAGTACCGGGACAGGGGGCACCGGGGAGCTGTTTTTT. Amino acids: CASSTGTGGTGELFF. The chain recombines TRBV19 with TRBJ2-2; 11 nucleotides match TRBD1. CDR3 size: 15 residues. The germline V gene encodes CDR1 LNHDA and CDR2 SQIVND (reference sequence). J was trimmed by 4 bases and V by 4 bases; bases with no gene match: 2.

The chain couples TRBV10-2 to TRBJ2-7; D gene uncertain. Germline lookup yields CDR1 WSHSY and CDR2 SAAADI. This CDR3 has 12 residues. V was cut by 8 bases and J by 3 bases, with 11 bases left in between. CDR3 sequence: CASSMGFYEQYF. The CDR3 region has the DNA TGCGCCAGCTCTATGGGGTTCTACGAGCAGTACTTC.

The chain has TRBV4-2 and TRBJ1-5, with unresolved D. In germline, CDR1 is LGHNA, CDR2 YNFKEQ. With 1 base removed from V and 5 bases from J, the gap between germline ends came to 12 bases. This CDR3 spans 15 amino acids. Here the CDR3 DNA reads TGTGCCAGCAGCCAAGGCTCGGGGTCGGATCAGCCCCAGCATTTT. The encoded protein is CASSQGSGSDQPQHF.

V is TRBV29-1 and J is TRBJ2-5; D remains unclear. This CDR3 has 10 residues. The V gene's germline CDR1 is SQVTM and CDR2 ANQGSEA. Trimming pared 5 bases from V and 1 base from J, leaving 2 bases between. CDR3 bases: TGCAGCGTTCGCCAAGAGACCCAGTACTTC. It is translated as CSVRQETQYF. The full variable domain, completed using reference TRBV29-1 and TRBJ2-5, is SAVISQKPSRDICQRGTSLTIQCQVDSQVTMMFWYRQQPGQSLTLIATANQGSEATYESGFVIDKFPISRPNLTFSTLTVSNMSPEDSSIYLCSVRQETQYFGPGTRLLVL.

The chain is built from TRBV7-9 and TRBJ2-7; weak D call: TRBD2 (5 bases). This CDR3 spans 13 amino acids. Germline V gene lookup returns CDR1 SEHNR and CDR2 FQNEAQ (reference sequence). V gave up 5 bases and J gave up 6 bases, with 14 bases separating them. In DNA, the CDR3 is TGTGCCAGCAGCCCACCTATACGGGGCGAGCAGTACTTC. Translating it yields CASSPPIRGEQYF.

The genes are TRBV4-2 and TRBJ2-5; 7 bases are a match to TRBD2. Germline values: CDR1 LGHNA, CDR2 YNFKEQ. V shed 0 bases and J 5 bases; nucleotides not matched to a gene: 3. The CDR3 is 14 amino acids. The CDR3 DNA reads TGTGCCAGCAGCCAAGAGGGGGAGGGGGAGACCCAGTACTTC. Translated: CASSQEGEGETQYF.

This clone was observed a single time. This chain uses TRBV27 with TRBJ2-5, with 7 nucleotides matching TRBD2. This CDR3 spans 15 amino acids. V lost 8 bases and J lost 2; bases outside the gene matches: 11. CDR1 and CDR2 (germline): MNHEY, SMNVEV (reference sequence). The CDR3 region has the DNA TGTGCCAGCGGAAGGACTAGTACTACACAAGAGACCCAGTACTTC. As protein: CASGRTSTTQETQYF.

V is TRBV11-2 and J is TRBJ1-2, with D possibly TRBD1 on 5 matching bases. Germline V CDR1 and CDR2: SGHAT, FQNNGV. This CDR3 has 16 amino acids. Trimming stripped 2 bases from V and 0 bases from J, with 13 bases between. Here the CDR3 reads CASSLSATETNYGYTF. The CDR3 DNA is TGTGCCAGCAGCTTAAGCGCGACAGAGACTAACTATGGCTACACCTTC.

J is TRBJ2-7 and V is TRBV6-6; TRBD1 is a possible D gene (5 bases). V lost 5 bases and J lost 2, with 13 bases in between. There are 14 residues in the CDR3. Germline V CDR1 and CDR2: MNHNY, SVGAGI (reference sequence). The chain's CDR3 is CASSTQTETYEQYF. DNA for the CDR3: TGTGCCAGCAGTACACAGACAGAAACCTACGAGCAGTACTTC.

The chain joins TRBV27 to TRBJ2-3; 9 bases fit TRBD2. Germline V CDR1 and CDR2: MNHEY, SMNVEV (reference sequence). J was trimmed by 3 bases and V by 5 bases; bases with no gene match: 9. CDR3 length: 16 residues. The CDR3 region has the DNA TGTGCCAGCAGTCAACAGCCGGGACTAGCTACAGATACGCAGTATTTT. Protein: CASSQQPGLATDTQYF.

J is TRBJ1-2 and V is TRBV11-2; unclear D gene. The CDR3 has 14 residues. In germline, CDR1 is SGHAT, CDR2 FQNNGV. With 1 base removed from V and 3 bases from J, the gap between germline ends came to 9 bases. The DNA of the CDR3 is TGTGCCAGCAGCTTAGCATCTAGGGACTATGGCTACACCTTC. Amino acids: CASSLASRDYGYTF. The full variable domain, completed using reference TRBV11-2 and TRBJ1-2, is EAGVAQSPRYKIIEKRQSVAFWCNPISGHATLYWYQQILGQGPKLLIQFQNNGVVDDSQLPKDRFSAERLKGVDSTLKIQPAKLEDSAVYLCASSLASRDYGYTFGSGTRLTVV.

The chain is built from TRBV5-6 and TRBJ2-2; D remains ambiguous. Trimming took 5 bases from V and 8 from J, leaving 7 bases between them. The CDR3 is 11 residues long. The germline gives CDR1 SGHDT, CDR2 YYEEEE. The CDR3: CASSFWGELFF. DNA of the CDR3: TGTGCCAGCAGTTTCTGGGGGGAGCTGTTTTTT.

V is TRBV9 and J is TRBJ1-1; a possible D gene is TRBD1 (5 bases). The CDR3 contains 13 residues. Deletions cut 3 bases from V and 7 bases from J, with 13 bases between. CDR1 and CDR2 from the germline V gene are SGDLS and YYNGEE. The CDR3 coding sequence is TGTGCCAGCAGCGGGGGAGGGGCCCTTGAAGCTTTCTTT. Encoded protein: CASSGGGALEAFF.

V gene TRBV27 combines with J gene TRBJ2-1; 14 bases align to TRBD2. Trimming cost V 6 bases and J 1 base; bases outside gene matches: 5. Germline V gene data show CDR1 as MNHEY and CDR2 as SMNVEV (reference sequence). The CDR3 is 17 residues long. The CDR3 sequence: CASSRGLAGGSYNEQFF. In DNA form, the CDR3 reads TGTGCCAGCAGCCGCGGACTAGCGGGAGGATCCTACAATGAGCAGTTCTTC.

This chain links TRBV5-1 with TRBJ1-1, with D unresolved. Trimming took 1 base from V and 5 from J, leaving 27 bases between them. Germline V gives CDR1 SGHRS, CDR2 YFSETQ. This CDR3 is built from 19 residues. CDR3 amino acids: CASSLRAHTSLSTKTEAFF. The CDR3 nucleotides are TGCGCCAGCAGCTTGCGGGCCCATACTTCCCTGTCTACTAAGACTGAAGCTTTCTTT.

The genes are TRBV29-1 and TRBJ1-2, with D possibly being TRBD1 (5 bases). Trimming left V 3 bases short and J 14 bases short, with 13 bases between. This CDR3 is built from 10 residues. In germline, CDR1 is SQVTM, CDR2 ANQGSEA. CDR3 sequence (DNA): TGCAGCGTTGATCTTCAGGGACGAACCTTC. This codes for CSVDLQGRTF.

The chain recombines TRBV11-2 with TRBJ1-6, with 7 positions matching TRBD1. Per germline, CDR1 SGHAT and CDR2 FQNNGV. The CDR3 has 14 amino acids. V trimming: 6 bases; J trimming: 5 bases; junction bases outside the gene matches: 4. In DNA form, the CDR3 reads TGTGCCAGCAGGCCACAGGGGAATAATTCACCCCTCCACTTT. Translation gives CASRPQGNNSPLHF.

V is TRBV5-6 and J is TRBJ2-2; 10 positions match TRBD1. This CDR3 region has 18 residues. The germline V gene encodes CDR1 SGHDT and CDR2 YYEEEE. Trimming at V came to 0 bases and at J to 5 bases, leaving 10 bases not matched to a gene. The CDR3 protein is CASSLEVETGGGTGELFF. The DNA of the CDR3 is TGTGCCAGCAGCTTGGAAGTGGAGACAGGGGGCGGGACCGGGGAGCTGTTTTTT. The full variable domain, rest sourced from reference TRBV5-6 and TRBJ2-2, is DAGVTQSPTHLIKTRGQQVTLRCSPKSGHDTVSWYQQALGQGPQFIFQYYEEEERQRGNFPDRFSGHQFPNYSSELNVNALLLGDSALYLCASSLEVETGGGTGELFFGEGSRLTVL.

The V call is TRBV2, the J call TRBJ1-3; no reliable D call. V shed 4 bases and J shed 0 bases, with 13 bases lying between them. Germline loops: CDR1 SNHLY, CDR2 FYNNEI. The CDR3 is 16 amino acids. CDR3 DNA sequence: TGTGCCAGCAGTGGTTTGGGGATGTTCTCTGGAAACACCATATATTTT. Residues: CASSGLGMFSGNTIYF.

This chain connects TRBV18 to TRBJ2-7; TRBD2 aligns across 10 bases. The CDR3 consists of 16 residues. Trimming cost V 8 bases and J 6 bases; bases outside gene matches: 16. Germline-derived CDR1 and CDR2 are KGHSH and LQKENI. This CDR3 is CASPARGPSGSLEQYF. The DNA of the CDR3 is TGTGCCAGCCCAGCTCGAGGGCCTAGCGGGAGTCTCGAGCAGTACTTC. Drawing the rest from reference TRBV18 and TRBJ2-7, the complete variable domain is NAGVMQNPRHLVRRRGQEARLRCSPMKGHSHVYWYRQLPEEGLKFMVYLQKENIIDESGMPKERFSAEFPKEGPSILRIQQVVRGDSAAYFCASPARGPSGSLEQYFGPGTRLTVT.

The gene calls are TRBV12-5 and TRBJ2-7; D gene uncertain. The CDR3 covers 11 residues. CDR1 is LGHNT and CDR2 is FRNRAP in the germline V gene. Between the trimmed V and J ends, which lost 2 bases and 6 bases, there was a span of 5 bases. CDR3 DNA: TGTGCTAGTGGTTTGTCCCTCGAGCAGTACTTC. It translates to CASGLSLEQYF.

This chain joins TRBV15 and TRBJ2-3; D is ambiguous. The CDR3 runs 16 residues. Germline V lookup: CDR1 LNHNV, CDR2 YYDKDF (reference sequence). Between the trimmed V and J ends, which lost 1 base and 3 bases, there was a span of 14 bases. CDR3 sequence (DNA): TGTGCCACCAGCAGAGGTAGTGTGACCGAAACAGATACGCAGTATTTT. This codes for CATSRGSVTETDTQYF.

This clone was detected once. The chain links TRBV5-5 to TRBJ2-2; weak D call: TRBD1 (6 bases). The V end lost 0 bases, the J end lost 6 bases, and 9 bases lay between the germline ends. Germline lookup yields CDR1 SGHKS and CDR2 YYEKEE (reference sequence). The CDR3 has 14 residues. DNA for the CDR3: TGTGCCAGCAGCTTGGCAGGGGTATCCGGGGAGCTGTTTTTT. Protein: CASSLAGVSGELFF.

This chain uses TRBV11-3 with TRBJ2-2; TRBD2 matches at 7 bases. Per germline, CDR1 SGHNT and CDR2 YENEEA. The V gene end was trimmed by 5 bases and the J gene end by 1 base; junction bases not matched to a gene: 7. The CDR3 is made up of 16 amino acids. The CDR3 region is CASSPQASGNTGELFF. CDR3 DNA sequence: TGTGCCAGCAGCCCTCAGGCTAGCGGGAACACCGGGGAGCTGTTTTTT.